The present T cell receptor (beta chain) was sequenced within a study of Ad26.COV2.S vaccination and SARS-CoV-2 variants. About the research overall: A participant enrolled in the COV1001 Ad26.COV2.S trial arm provided the sample. Into the muscle, Ad26.COV2.S was dosed once or twice, 56 days apart.

The germline gives CDR1 SNHLY, CDR2 FYNNEI. The CDR3 loop spans 14 amino acids. V gave up 6 bases and J gave up 2 bases, with 14 bases separating them. Sequenced by immunoSEQ multiplex PCR; TCRdb stores in-frame clones only, minus some. This table has about 480,000 clones, 87% appearing once. The sample's treatment: approximately 18 received Ad26.COV2.S at low or high dose, single or two shots; roughly 5 received placebo; per-sample allocation not given. Specimens were obtained on day 63 following the first vaccine or placebo injection. Within Boston, the person who donated was an adult of 18-55 years. This clone occurred a few times.

The rearrangement joins TRBV2 to TRBJ2-7, with D perhaps matching TRBD1 (5 bases). Specimen: peripheral blood, collected in a trial of Ad26.COV2.S vaccine versus placebo. The receptor's source is a person aged 18-60 years who received the Ad26.COV2.S COVID-19 vaccine or a placebo. CDR3 region: CASRITGGPYEQYF. CDR3 DNA sequence: TGTGCCAGCAGGATCACAGGCGGTCCCTACGAGCAGTACTTC.